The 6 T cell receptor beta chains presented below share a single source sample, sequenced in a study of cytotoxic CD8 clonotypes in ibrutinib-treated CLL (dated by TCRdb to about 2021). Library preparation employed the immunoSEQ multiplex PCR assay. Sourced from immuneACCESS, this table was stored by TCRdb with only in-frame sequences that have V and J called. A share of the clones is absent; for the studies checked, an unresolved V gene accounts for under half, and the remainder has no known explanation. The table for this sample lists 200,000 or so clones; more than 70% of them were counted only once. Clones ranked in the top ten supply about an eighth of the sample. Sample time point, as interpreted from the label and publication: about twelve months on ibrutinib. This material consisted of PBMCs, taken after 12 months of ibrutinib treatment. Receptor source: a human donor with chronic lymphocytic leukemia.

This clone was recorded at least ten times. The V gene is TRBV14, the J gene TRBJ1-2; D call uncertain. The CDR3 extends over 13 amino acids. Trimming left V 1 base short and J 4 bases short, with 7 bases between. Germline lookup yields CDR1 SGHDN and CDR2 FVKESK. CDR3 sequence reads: CASSQAAGYGYTF. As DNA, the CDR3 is TGTGCCAGCAGCCAAGCGGCAGGCTATGGCTACACCTTC.

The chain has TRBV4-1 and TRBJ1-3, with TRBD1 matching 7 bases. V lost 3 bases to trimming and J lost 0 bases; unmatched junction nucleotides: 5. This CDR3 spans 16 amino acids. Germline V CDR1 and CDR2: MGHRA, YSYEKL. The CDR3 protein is CASSQRQGFSGNTIYF. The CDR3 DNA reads TGCGCCAGCAGCCAGCGACAGGGATTCTCTGGAAACACCATATATTTT.

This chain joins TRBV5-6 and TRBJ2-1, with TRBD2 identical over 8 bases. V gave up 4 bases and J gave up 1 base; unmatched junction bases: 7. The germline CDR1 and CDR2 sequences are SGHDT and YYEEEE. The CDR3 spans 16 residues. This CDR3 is CASSPGPGGSYNEQFF. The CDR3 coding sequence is TGTGCCAGCAGCCCGGGCCCGGGGGGGTCCTACAATGAGCAGTTCTTC.

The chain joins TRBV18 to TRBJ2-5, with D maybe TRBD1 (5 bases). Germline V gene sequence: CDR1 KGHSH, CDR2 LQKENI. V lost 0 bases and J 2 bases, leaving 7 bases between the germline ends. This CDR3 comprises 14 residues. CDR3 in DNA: TGTGCCAGCTCACCACCGGCAGGGCAAGAGACCCAGTACTTC. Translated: CASSPPAGQETQYF.

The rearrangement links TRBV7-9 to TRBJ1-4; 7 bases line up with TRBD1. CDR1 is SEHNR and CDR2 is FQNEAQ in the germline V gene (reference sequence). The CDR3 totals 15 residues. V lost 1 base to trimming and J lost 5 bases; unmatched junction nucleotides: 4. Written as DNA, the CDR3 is TGTGCCAGCAGCTTAGGGGGACAGCCCAATGAAAAACTGTTTTTT. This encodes CASSLGGQPNEKLFF.

CDR3 nucleotides: TGTGCCTGGAGTGTAAAGGGGGGGGCCGCATCGGGCGAGCAGTACTTC. Its protein product is CAWSVKGGAASGEQYF. The rearrangement joins TRBV30 to TRBJ2-7; D might be TRBD2 (7 bases). Trimming removed 0 bases at V and 6 bases at J, with 21 bases between. Germline CDR1 is GTSNPN and CDR2 is SVGIG (reference sequence). This CDR3 is built from 16 residues.